This T cell receptor (beta chain) was sequenced in a study of blood T cell repertoires in COVID-19. Study information: The United States, Italy and Spain supplied acute and convalescent COVID-19 samples. T cells, B-cell-depleted T cells, or PBMCs provided the cDNA or gDNA that served as material.

How the authors handled the data: Amplified reference gene primers provided the basis for estimating nucleated cell counts. Sequencing used immunoSEQ multiplex PCR; TCRdb keeps in-frame clones, though not all of them. For V, J and clone size, that table is used; D and trimming come from the DNA. The table records a few hundred thousand clones, about 87% of them present only once. The CDR3 runs to 18 residues. V shed 3 bases, J shed 7 bases, and the junction held 18 bases outside the gene matches. CDR1 and CDR2 (germline): SGDLS, YYNGEE. Input material: peripheral blood. The chain combines TRBV9 with TRBJ1-2; 10 nucleotides align to TRBD1. This TCR was sampled from a man aged 60 to 75 who had recovered from COVID-19. The CDR3 sequence: CASSADRGRIGLLSGYTF. The CDR3 DNA follows: TGTGCCAGCAGCGCAGACAGGGGGCGTATTGGTTTGTTGTCTGGCTACACCTTC.